This TCR beta chain was retrieved from a study of blood T cells in healthy people across ages. The germline V gene encodes CDR1 MNHEY and CDR2 SVGAGI. The CDR3 length is 17 residues. V lost 4 bases and J 2 bases, leaving 19 bases between the germline ends. About this clonotype itself: Its matching antigen is unknown.

A sample-barcoded 5' primer and a J-beta primer mix were used in a second PCR of roughly 6 to 11 cycles. Tagging of each cDNA molecule was performed by a template-switch adaptor with 12 random nucleotides. TCRdb called the 5' RACE reads again in MiXCR, with one record for every CDR3 protein. In the table there are about 630,000 distinct CDR3 sequences, roughly 21% of which are singletons. Findings and caveats of the study: The study could not conclusively compare naive and antigen-experienced cells, given its unsorted PBMCs.

This rearrangement joins TRBV6-5 to TRBJ2-3; possible D gene TRBD1, 6 bases. Sequenced: blood. The sequence was obtained from a man in his 70s in good health. Here the CDR3 DNA reads TGTGCCAGCAGTTCCGGTACCGGGACACCCCTCACAGATACGCAGTATTTT. It encodes CASSSGTGTPLTDTQYF.